A selection of T cell receptor beta chains follows, all from one sample in a study of cytomegalovirus exposure and HLA in healthy donors. The assay was immunoSEQ multiplex PCR, and TCRdb's table has in-frame clones only and misses some. The sample contains fewer than 200,000 clones, around 76% of which appear only once. The sequenced sample consisted of PBMCs. The receptors were gathered from a man between 60 and 75 years old in good health and CMV-seronegative. CDR3s include the opening cysteine and the closing phenylalanine or tryptophan. D genes are given only for firm matches. The size of a clone is reported for some rows only, either as once, few or many, or as a class for expanded clones.

d_call: .
clone_size: .
j_call: TRBJ2-3
v_call: TRBV5-6
cdr3_aa: CASSSDRMGQYF
cdr3_nt: TGTGCCAGCAGCTCTGACAGGATGGGGCAGTATTTT

d_call: TRBD1
clone_size: .
j_call: TRBJ2-7
v_call: TRBV29-1
cdr3_aa: CSAGTGQDEQYF
cdr3_nt: TGCAGCGCCGGGACAGGGCAAGACGAGCAGTACTTC

d_call: TRBD1
clone_size: few
j_call: TRBJ1-4
v_call: TRBV27
cdr3_aa: CASSLVGTGFEKLFF
cdr3_nt: TGTGCCAGCAGTTTGGTAGGGACAGGGTTTGAAAAACTGTTTTTT

d_call: TRBD1
clone_size: .
j_call: TRBJ2-1
v_call: TRBV19
cdr3_aa: CASSIFEGQNNEQFF
cdr3_nt: TGTGCCAGTAGTATATTCGAGGGACAGAACAATGAGCAGTTCTTC

d_call: .
clone_size: .
j_call: TRBJ2-4
v_call: TRBV2
cdr3_aa: CASTADSKNIQYF
cdr3_nt: TGTGCCAGCACGGCAGACAGTAAAAACATTCAGTACTTC

d_call: TRBD1
clone_size: .
j_call: TRBJ2-7
v_call: TRBV30
cdr3_aa: CAWKDRDYEQYF
cdr3_nt: TGTGCCTGGAAGGACAGGGACTACGAGCAGTACTTC

d_call: .
clone_size: once
j_call: TRBJ1-6
v_call: TRBV10-3
cdr3_aa: CAISDLSPRDSPLHF
cdr3_nt: TGTGCCATCAGTGACTTGTCTCCTCGGGATTCACCCCTCCACTTT

d_call: TRBD2
clone_size: .
j_call: TRBJ2-7
v_call: TRBV5-1
cdr3_aa: CASSLGTSGDYEQYF
cdr3_nt: TGCGCCAGCAGTTTAGGGACTAGCGGGGACTACGAGCAGTACTTC

d_call: .
clone_size: .
j_call: TRBJ2-5
v_call: TRBV4-2
cdr3_aa: CASSQGWAQETQYF
cdr3_nt: TGTGCCAGCAGCCAAGGATGGGCCCAAGAGACCCAGTACTTC

d_call: TRBD2
clone_size: few
j_call: TRBJ2-1
v_call: TRBV5-6
cdr3_aa: CASSPGGASGSSYNEQFF
cdr3_nt: TGTGCCAGCAGCCCCGGGGGGGCCAGCGGGAGCTCCTACAATGAGCAGTTCTTC

d_call: .
clone_size: .
j_call: TRBJ2-7
v_call: TRBV2
cdr3_aa: CASGGGFGGDEQYF
cdr3_nt: TGTGCCAGCGGGGGGGGCTTCGGGGGCGACGAGCAGTACTTC

d_call: TRBD2
clone_size: .
j_call: TRBJ2-2
v_call: TRBV29-1
cdr3_aa: CSAGTSGGGTGELFF
cdr3_nt: TGCAGCGCCGGCACTAGCGGGGGAGGGACCGGGGAGCTGTTTTTT

d_call: .
clone_size: .
j_call: TRBJ1-4
v_call: TRBV18
cdr3_aa: CASSPGGEKLFF
cdr3_nt: TGTGCCAGCTCACCCGGGGGGGAAAAACTGTTTTTT

d_call: TRBD2
clone_size: .
j_call: TRBJ2-7
v_call: TRBV5-1
cdr3_aa: CASSAPGRARVYEQYF
cdr3_nt: TGCGCCAGCAGCGCCCCCGGGAGGGCCCGGGTCTACGAGCAGTACTTC

d_call: TRBD2
clone_size: once
j_call: TRBJ2-5
v_call: TRBV13
cdr3_aa: CASSLGGGIQETQYF
cdr3_nt: TGTGCCAGCAGCTTAGGGGGGGGGATCCAAGAGACCCAGTACTTC

d_call: TRBD1
clone_size: .
j_call: TRBJ1-2
v_call: TRBV6-5
cdr3_aa: CASSYLDRGYGYTF
cdr3_nt: TGTGCCAGCAGTTACCTCGACAGGGGTTATGGCTACACCTTC

d_call: .
clone_size: .
j_call: TRBJ2-1
v_call: TRBV10-3
cdr3_aa: CAISESEATTNEQFF
cdr3_nt: TGTGCCATCAGTGAGTCGGAGGCTACCACCAATGAGCAGTTCTTC

d_call: .
clone_size: .
j_call: TRBJ1-1
v_call: TRBV23-1
cdr3_aa: CASSQMRQGRTEAFF
cdr3_nt: TGCGCCAGCAGTCAAATGAGGCAGGGCAGAACTGAAGCTTTCTTT

d_call: .
clone_size: once
j_call: TRBJ1-4
v_call: TRBV5-1
cdr3_aa: CASSGQDLTEKPFF
cdr3_nt: TGCGCCAGCAGCGGGCAGGACTTAACTGAAAAACCGTTTTTT

d_call: TRBD2
clone_size: few
j_call: TRBJ2-1
v_call: TRBV9
cdr3_aa: CASSVEGLATNEQFF
cdr3_nt: TGTGCCAGCAGCGTAGAAGGACTAGCGACGAATGAGCAGTTCTTC

d_call: TRBD2
clone_size: .
j_call: TRBJ2-7
v_call: TRBV6-4
cdr3_aa: CATLLRGVDYEQYF
cdr3_nt: TGTGCCACCCTTTTGCGGGGGGTTGACTACGAGCAGTACTTC

d_call: TRBD1
clone_size: .
j_call: TRBJ2-2
v_call: TRBV6-1
cdr3_aa: CASSGTANTGELFF
cdr3_nt: TGTGCCAGCAGCGGGACAGCGAACACCGGGGAGCTGTTTTTT

d_call: TRBD1
clone_size: .
j_call: TRBJ2-3
v_call: TRBV6-5
cdr3_aa: CASSYPRGGLTDTQYF
cdr3_nt: TGTGCCAGCAGTTATCCCCGAGGGGGCCTAACAGATACGCAGTATTTT

d_call: TRBD2
clone_size: .
j_call: TRBJ2-5
v_call: TRBV5-1
cdr3_aa: CASSLGTSGGAEETQYF
cdr3_nt: TGCGCCAGCAGCTTGGGGACTAGCGGGGGGGCGGAGGAGACCCAGTACTTC

d_call: .
clone_size: .
j_call: TRBJ2-3
v_call: TRBV27
cdr3_aa: CASRPGTEVDTQYF
cdr3_nt: TGTGCCAGCAGACCCGGGACTGAGGTCGATACGCAGTATTTT

d_call: TRBD1
clone_size: few
j_call: TRBJ2-7
v_call: TRBV18
cdr3_aa: CASSSRQGVYEQYF
cdr3_nt: TGTGCCAGCTCATCCCGACAGGGGGTCTACGAGCAGTACTTC

d_call: .
clone_size: .
j_call: TRBJ2-1
v_call: TRBV6-1
cdr3_aa: CASLRLRSSYNEQFF
cdr3_nt: TGTGCCAGCCTCCGGCTTCGGAGCTCCTACAATGAGCAGTTCTTC

d_call: .
clone_size: .
j_call: TRBJ2-2
v_call: TRBV5-5
cdr3_aa: CASSLWTEYTGELFF
cdr3_nt: TGTGCCAGCAGCTTATGGACAGAATACACCGGGGAGCTGTTTTTT

d_call: .
clone_size: .
j_call: TRBJ1-1
v_call: TRBV9
cdr3_aa: CASSVGPRQAEAFF
cdr3_nt: TGTGCCAGCAGCGTGGGGCCCCGACAGGCTGAAGCTTTCTTT

d_call: TRBD2
clone_size: few
j_call: TRBJ2-1
v_call: TRBV27
cdr3_aa: CASRGAGGNEQFF
cdr3_nt: TGTGCCAGCAGGGGGGCGGGAGGCAATGAGCAGTTCTTC

d_call: .
clone_size: few
j_call: TRBJ1-2
v_call: TRBV7-2
cdr3_aa: CASSPGQLNGYTF
cdr3_nt: TGTGCCAGCAGCCCTGGACAGCTAAATGGCTACACCTTC

d_call: .
clone_size: .
j_call: TRBJ2-7
v_call: TRBV6-6
cdr3_aa: CASSYRTEYEQYF
cdr3_nt: TGTGCCAGCAGTTACAGGACAGAATACGAGCAGTACTTC

d_call: .
clone_size: once
j_call: TRBJ1-5
v_call: TRBV28
cdr3_aa: CATRVGGQPQHF
cdr3_nt: TGTGCCACTCGGGTTGGGGGGCAGCCCCAGCATTTT

d_call: TRBD1
clone_size: .
j_call: TRBJ2-2
v_call: TRBV11-2
cdr3_aa: CASSLMDRSPNTGELFF
cdr3_nt: TGTGCCAGCAGCTTAATGGACAGGTCCCCGAACACCGGGGAGCTGTTTTTT

d_call: .
clone_size: .
j_call: TRBJ1-1
v_call: TRBV5-1
cdr3_aa: CASSSTVNTEAFF
cdr3_nt: TGCGCCAGCAGTTCCACGGTTAACACTGAAGCTTTCTTT

d_call: .
clone_size: .
j_call: TRBJ2-5
v_call: TRBV10-1
cdr3_aa: CASSENGKETQYF
cdr3_nt: TGCGCCAGCAGTGAGAACGGGAAAGAGACCCAGTACTTC

d_call: .
clone_size: .
j_call: TRBJ1-1
v_call: TRBV6-6
cdr3_aa: CASGRAPSTEAFF
cdr3_nt: TGTGCCAGCGGGAGGGCGCCGAGCACTGAAGCTTTCTTT

d_call: TRBD2
clone_size: .
j_call: TRBJ2-7
v_call: TRBV30
cdr3_aa: CAWSVLAGPYEQYF
cdr3_nt: TGTGCCTGGAGTGTTCTAGCGGGTCCGTACGAGCAGTACTTC

d_call: TRBD2
clone_size: .
j_call: TRBJ2-1
v_call: TRBV5-1
cdr3_aa: CASSLGGLDNEQFF
cdr3_nt: TGCGCCAGCAGCTTGGGGGGACTAGACAATGAGCAGTTCTTC

d_call: TRBD2
clone_size: .
j_call: TRBJ2-7
v_call: TRBV5-4
cdr3_aa: CASSHSLAGEEQYF
cdr3_nt: TGTGCCAGCAGCCACTCACTAGCGGGGGAGGAGCAGTACTTC

d_call: TRBD1
clone_size: once
j_call: TRBJ1-1
v_call: TRBV23-1
cdr3_aa: CASSQSGQGASGTEAFF
cdr3_nt: TGCGCCAGCAGTCAATCAGGGCAGGGGGCATCGGGTACTGAAGCTTTCTTT